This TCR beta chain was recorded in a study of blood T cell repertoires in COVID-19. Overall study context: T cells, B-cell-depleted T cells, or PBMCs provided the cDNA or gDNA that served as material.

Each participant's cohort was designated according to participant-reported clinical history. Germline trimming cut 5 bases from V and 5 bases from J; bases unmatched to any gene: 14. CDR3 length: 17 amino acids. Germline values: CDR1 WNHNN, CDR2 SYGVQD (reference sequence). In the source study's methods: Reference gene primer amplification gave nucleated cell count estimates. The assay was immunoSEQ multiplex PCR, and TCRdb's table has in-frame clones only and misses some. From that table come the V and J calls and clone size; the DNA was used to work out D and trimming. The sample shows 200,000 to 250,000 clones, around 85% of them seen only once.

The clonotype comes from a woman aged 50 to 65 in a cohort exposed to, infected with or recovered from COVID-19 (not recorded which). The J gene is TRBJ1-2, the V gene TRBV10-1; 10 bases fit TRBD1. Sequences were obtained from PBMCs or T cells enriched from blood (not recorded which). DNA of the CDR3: TGCGCCAGCAGTAGGATAACCGGGACAGGGGCCTGGTATGGCTACACCTTC. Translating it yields CASSRITGTGAWYGYTF.